This TCR beta chain was retrieved from a study of Graves' ophthalmopathy and Graves' hyperthyroidism. Study conclusions and caveats: Sensitivity of 87.88% and specificity of 70% to 84% were achieved when a 13-signature model separated ophthalmopathy from stable hyperthyroidism. Clonotypes were expanded in thyroid at above 0.001 frequency, and most also appeared in blood. The model flagged ophthalmopathy progression at approximately 70% sensitivity and roughly 72% specificity.

RNA transcripts were the source from which TCR beta CDR3 regions were amplified. Following a first-round RT-PCR that used HTBI primers, a second-round multiplex PCR was carried out. Via MiXCR, TCRdb re-called the multiplex PCR reads, giving one row per CDR3 protein. Of 500,000 to 600,000 distinct CDR3 sequences listed, less than 45% were seen once; the top ten hold about 4%. Aged 18 to 65, hyperthyroidism patients had new diagnoses of under 2 months' duration. To note about this clonotype: Antigen unknown.

V was clipped by 3 bases and J by 1 base, with 15 bases between them. Germline lookup yields CDR1 SNHLY and CDR2 FYNNEI. The CDR3 runs to 16 residues. The rearrangement uses TRBV2 and TRBJ1-1, with D perhaps TRBD1 (5 bases). The source of this sequence is an adult man with Graves' hyperthyroidism. Sequencing input: peripheral blood or thyroid tissue (not recorded which). The CDR3 sequence: CASSDGWGRWNTEAFF. CDR3 nucleotides: TGTGCCAGCAGTGACGGATGGGGACGGTGGAACACTGAAGCTTTCTTT.